These 16 T cell receptor beta chains came from one sample sequenced in a study of shared clonotypes between healthy human individuals. Generated by immunoSEQ multiplex PCR, the TCRdb table keeps only in-frame clones and is missing some. The table has a few million clones, approximately 92% seen once; the top ten hold about 0.13%. Sequencing was performed on naive CD4+ T cells sorted from blood. The subset: CD45RA+ positively selected. Every receptor here comes from a man aged 18 to 29 in good health.

V gene TRBV4-3 combines with J gene TRBJ1-5; 7 positions agree with TRBD1. V lost 0 bases, J lost 2 bases, and 4 bases stayed unmatched. The CDR3 has 16 amino acids. CDR1 is LGHNA and CDR2 is YSLEER in the germline V gene. The CDR3 DNA reads TGCGCCAGCAGCCAAGAGTACCAGGGGGGCAATCAGCCCCAGCATTTT. Translation: CASSQEYQGGNQPQHF.

Turning to this clone: This CDR3 is also generated by other DNA sequences in the sample. This sequence joins TRBV6-5 and TRBJ2-6; D possibly corresponds to TRBD1 (5 bases). From germline, CDR1 is MNHEY and CDR2 SVGAGI. Trimming took off 6 bases at V and 1 base at J, with 7 bases between the two ends. The CDR3 contains 14 residues. CDR3 nucleotide sequence: TGTGCCAGCAGCAGGGATTCTGGGGCCAACGTCCTGACTTTC. Translated, it gives CASSRDSGANVLTF.

CDR3 region: CASSVQDNLPYNEQFF. The CDR3 DNA sequence: TGTGCCAGCAGTGTGCAGGACAATTTGCCCTACAATGAGCAGTTCTTC. The chain links TRBV25-1 to TRBJ2-1; D may be TRBD1 (5 bases). The CDR3 contains 16 residues. The V end lost 4 bases, the J end lost 2 bases, and 15 bases lay between the germline ends. Germline-derived CDR1 and CDR2 are MGHDK and SYGVNS.

The chain joins TRBV5-5 to TRBJ1-6; D is unclear. The germline V and J ends were trimmed by 4 bases and 0 bases, with 11 bases remaining between them. CDR3 length equals 16 residues. The germline gives CDR1 SGHKS, CDR2 YYEKEE (reference sequence). The CDR3 region has the DNA TGTGCCAGCAGCCAGACAAAAAGCTCCTATAATTCACCCCTCCACTTT. It yields the protein CASSQTKSSYNSPLHF.

On this clone: In the same sample, other DNA sequences code for this CDR3. The CDR3 sequence: CASSPYGGYEQYF. In nucleotides, the CDR3 is TGTGCCAGCTCACCATACGGGGGATACGAGCAGTACTTC. V is TRBV18 and J is TRBJ2-7; a weak D match, TRBD2 (6 bases). The CDR3 consists of 13 residues. The V and J ends lost 2 bases and 4 bases respectively, with 9 bases between them. CDR1 KGHSH and CDR2 LQKENI come from the germline V gene.

The V and J genes are TRBV5-1 and TRBJ1-5; no clear D gene. Germline CDR1 SGHRS, CDR2 YFSETQ. V was cut by 3 bases and J by 0 bases, with 4 bases left in between. The CDR3 is made up of 13 amino acids. CDR3 sequence reads: CASSSTSNQPQHF. For the CDR3, the DNA is TGCGCCAGCAGCTCAACTAGCAATCAGCCCCAGCATTTT.

The chain carries TRBV10-3 and TRBJ2-3, with no clear D. V dropped 4 bases and J dropped 0 bases, with 5 bases sitting between them. This CDR3 spans 13 amino acids. Per the germline V gene, CDR1 is ENHRY and CDR2 is SYGVKD. As DNA, the CDR3 is TGTGCCATCAGTGTAATGAGCACAGATACGCAGTATTTT. Amino acids: CAISVMSTDTQYF.

The rearrangement uses TRBV6-6 and TRBJ2-2; weak D call: TRBD1 (6 bases). Germline loops: CDR1 MNHNY, CDR2 SVGAGI (reference sequence). The ends were cut back, 6 bases at V and 7 bases at J, with 12 bases in the middle. CDR3 length equals 13 residues. CDR3 sequence: CASRIQGVGELFF. The CDR3 DNA sequence: TGTGCCAGCAGGATACAGGGTGTCGGGGAGCTGTTTTTT.

This chain uses TRBV9 with TRBJ1-3; 7 bases align to TRBD1. The CDR3 runs to 16 residues. Germline lookup yields CDR1 SGDLS and CDR2 YYNGEE. The J segment lost 1 base and the V segment lost 3 bases, leaving 7 bases of the junction unmatched. The CDR3 DNA reads as TGTGCCAGCAGCGCGACAGGGTGGACGTCTGGAAACACCATATATTTT. Translating gives CASSATGWTSGNTIYF.

The rearrangement joins TRBV4-2 to TRBJ2-5; D call uncertain. The CDR3 is made up of 13 amino acids. Germline CDR1 LGHNA, CDR2 YNFKEQ. V lost 1 base to trimming and J lost 12 bases, with 15 bases between them. CDR3 sequence (DNA): TGTGCCAGCAGCCAAGTGTCGGCTGGGAATAAGTACTTC. It is translated as CASSQVSAGNKYF.

The chain uses TRBV30 and TRBJ2-7, with 12 bases lining up with TRBD2. V trimming: 6 bases; J trimming: 0 bases; junction bases outside the gene matches: 15. This CDR3 contains 18 residues. The germline gives CDR1 GTSNPN, CDR2 SVGIG (reference sequence). CDR3 in amino acids: CACQPPWGLAGVSYEQYF. The CDR3 nucleotides read TGTGCCTGCCAACCTCCCTGGGGACTAGCGGGTGTCTCCTACGAGCAGTACTTC.

This chain connects TRBV4-1 to TRBJ2-1, with 10 bases that match TRBD2. CDR3 length: 15 residues. With V trimmed by 9 bases and J by 0 bases, 5 bases remained unmatched. The germline gives CDR1 MGHRA, CDR2 YSYEKL. CDR3 protein: CASKRGGSSYNEQFF. The DNA for the CDR3 is TGCGCCAGTAAGCGGGGGGGTAGCTCCTACAATGAGCAGTTCTTC.

The chain combines TRBV18 with TRBJ2-2; the match to TRBD1 covers 8 bases. Trimming at V came to 2 bases and at J to 6 bases, leaving 2 bases not matched to a gene. The length of the CDR3 is 14 residues. Germline V gene data show CDR1 as KGHSH and CDR2 as LQKENI. Here the CDR3 reads CASSPGTGPGELFF. In DNA, the CDR3 is TGTGCCAGCTCACCAGGGACAGGACCCGGGGAGCTGTTTTTT.

The chain combines TRBV9 with TRBJ2-2, with D possibly matching TRBD2 (6 bases). The germline V gene encodes CDR1 SGDLS and CDR2 YYNGEE. This CDR3 is built from 15 residues. Trimming took off 0 bases at V and 5 bases at J, with 11 bases between the two ends. The CDR3 here is CASSVEAGSTGELFF. Here the CDR3 DNA reads TGTGCCAGCAGCGTAGAGGCGGGGAGTACCGGGGAGCTGTTTTTT.

The V call is TRBV28, the J call TRBJ1-3; a possible D gene is TRBD1 (5 bases). Trimming shortened V by 8 bases and J by 2 bases, and 16 bases separated the two germline ends. CDR3 length: 15 residues. Germline CDR1 and CDR2: MDHEN and SYDVKM. Written as DNA, the CDR3 is TGTGCCAGCCACCTAGGGCAGGGCCCTGGAAACACCATATATTTT. Encoded protein: CASHLGQGPGNTIYF.

In the case of this clone: This same CDR3 is encoded by further DNA sequences in the sample. The chain uses TRBV4-3 and TRBJ2-6; D gene unclear. There are 15 residues in the CDR3. CDR1 and CDR2 (germline): LGHNA, YSLEER. V was pared by 1 base and J by 1 base, with 5 bases between. Here the CDR3 DNA reads TGCGCCAGCAGCCAAGTGGGTTCTGGGGCCAACGTCCTGACTTTC. Residues: CASSQVGSGANVLTF.